Presented here are 2 T cell receptor beta chains from one specimen sequenced in a study of neurological immune-mediated disorders. Using its own MiXCR run on the 5' RACE reads, TCRdb lists one record per CDR3 protein. The sample carries 120,000 or so distinct CDR3 sequences, more than 2.5% recorded once. The sample comprised PBMCs. The receptors originated from a woman in her thirties with multiple sclerosis.

Ten or more counts support this clonotype. The chain recombines TRBV24-1 with TRBJ2-1; 7 bases agree with TRBD1. V shed 0 bases and J 6 bases; nucleotides not matched to a gene: 7. Germline CDR1 and CDR2: KGHDR and SFDVKD. CDR3 length: 16 amino acids. The CDR3: CATSDLKKTGSNEQFF. The CDR3 DNA reads TGTGCCACCAGTGATTTGAAGAAGACAGGGTCCAATGAGCAGTTCTTC.

This clonotype was detected ten times or more. The V call is TRBV5-1, the J call TRBJ2-2, with TRBD2 matching over 7 bases. J was trimmed by 4 bases and V by 2 bases; bases with no gene match: 2. The germline V gene has CDR1 SGHRS and CDR2 YFSETQ. CDR3 length: 14 amino acids. The CDR3 nucleotides are TGCGCCAGCAGCTTAAGGACTAGCACCGGGGAGCTGTTTTTT. It translates to CASSLRTSTGELFF.